These T cell receptor beta chains were read from a single sample in a study of blood T cell repertoires in COVID-19. Some clones are missing from TCRdb's copy, which holds only in-frame ones; the method was immunoSEQ multiplex PCR. The sample lists roughly 220,000 clones, roughly 84% occurring once. The specimen was peripheral blood. These receptors all come from a man younger than 40 with active or convalescent COVID-19. Each CDR3 is given with its conserved first and last residue. The order of the fields is J gene, V gene, clone size, D gene, CDR3 protein, CDR3 DNA. A D gene is named only where the DNA matches it firmly. The size of a clone is reported for some rows only, either as once, few or many, or as a class for expanded clones.

>TRBJ2-3|TRBV11-3|NA|TRBD2
CASSLREGDRPDTQYF
TGTGCCAGCAGCTTGCGGGAGGGCGATCGCCCAGATACGCAGTATTTT
>TRBJ1-1|TRBV28|NA|TRBD1
CASSLGAGTVNTEAFF
TGTGCCAGCAGCCTGGGGGCCGGGACAGTGAACACTGAAGCTTTCTTT
>TRBJ1-5|TRBV6-2/TRBV6-3|NA|NA
CASSATENQPQHF
TGTGCCAGCAGCGCGACAGAAAATCAGCCCCAGCATTTT
>TRBJ1-4|TRBV28|NA|NA
CASSLLYQVPGEKLFF
TGTGCCAGTTCACTCCTCTATCAGGTCCCAGGTGAAAAACTGTTTTTT
>TRBJ1-1|TRBV9|NA|TRBD1
CASSVQGANTEAFF
TGTGCCAGCAGCGTACAGGGGGCGAACACTGAAGCTTTCTTT
>TRBJ2-5|TRBV28|NA|NA
CASSLETLGAETQYF
TGTGCCAGCAGTTTAGAAACTTTGGGAGCAGAGACCCAGTACTTC
>TRBJ1-1|TRBV10-3|NA|TRBD1
CAIKGQGNTEAFF
TGTGCCATCAAAGGACAGGGGAACACTGAAGCTTTCTTT
>TRBJ1-5|TRBV18|NA|NA
CASSPGGAGNQPQHF
TGTGCCAGCTCACCAGGGGGGGCCGGCAATCAGCCCCAGCATTTT
>TRBJ1-6|TRBV11-2|NA|NA
CASSLGSIVGGPLHF
TGTGCCAGCAGCTTAGGGAGTATCGTCGGAGGCCCCCTCCACTTT
>TRBJ1-2|TRBV5-6|NA|NA
CASSLLSGGRGYTF
TGTGCCAGCAGCTTGTTGTCCGGGGGGCGGGGCTACACCTTC
>TRBJ2-7|TRBV7-8|NA|NA
CASSLANSLYEQYF
TGTGCCAGCAGCTTAGCGAACAGCCTCTACGAGCAGTACTTC
>TRBJ1-1|TRBV27|NA|NA
CASSLFGGTNTEAFF
TGTGCCAGCAGTTTATTTGGGGGGACGAACACTGAAGCTTTCTTT
>TRBJ2-7|TRBV5-5|once|NA
CASSLATGPLREQYF
TGTGCCAGCAGCTTGGCCACAGGACCCCTACGTGAGCAGTACTTC
>TRBJ2-1|TRBV24-1|NA|NA
CATSEGGPHNEQFF
TGTGCCACCAGTGAGGGGGGACCTCACAATGAGCAGTTCTTC